Listed here are 18 T cell receptor beta chains from one sample, sequenced in a study of response to subunit inactivated influenza vaccine. TCRdb re-analysed the RT-PCR reads in MiXCR, keeping a single row per CDR3 protein. Of about 780,000 distinct CDR3 sequences detected, less than 20% appear once; the ten largest clones hold 11%. The starting material was PBMCs from blood, obtained 4 to 6 days after vaccination. All receptors derive from a man between 45 and 60 years old who received an inactivated influenza vaccine.

This clonotype turned up a few times. This chain uses TRBV6-5 with TRBJ1-1, with unresolved D. V lost 11 bases, J lost 2 bases, and 15 bases lay in between. Germline V gene lookup returns CDR1 MNHEY and CDR2 SVGAGI. The CDR3 sequence is 13 residues long. The CDR3 DNA reads TGTGCCGGCCGTTCGGGCCCTAACACTGAAGCTTTCTTT. It codes for CAGRSGPNTEAFF.

A remark on this clonotype: An end of the junction differs from the germline gene, which may be a read error. DNA for the CDR3: TGCAGTGCCCCGACTAGCGGGAGTGCAGATATGCAGTATTTT. It yields the protein CSAPTSGSADMQYF. V usage is TRBV20-1 and J usage is TRBJ2-3; the match to TRBD2 covers 12 bases. The germline V gene encodes CDR1 DFQATT and CDR2 SNEGSKA (reference sequence). CDR3 length equals 14 residues.

This clonotype appeared a few times. V and J are TRBV5-6 and TRBJ1-1; tentative D call: TRBD1 (6 bases). The CDR3 has 13 residues. Germline V CDR1 and CDR2: SGHDT, YYEEEE. V dropped 4 bases and J dropped 7 bases, with 14 bases sitting between them. The CDR3 DNA sequence: TGTGCCAGCAGCCCGCAGGGGTGGGGTGAAGCTTTCTTT. As protein: CASSPQGWGEAFF.

This chain connects TRBV7-2 to TRBJ2-2; possible D gene TRBD1, 5 bases. The CDR3 contains 15 residues. V lost 3 bases to trimming and J lost 4 bases, with 12 bases between them. Germline CDR1 and CDR2: SGHTA and FQGNSA. The DNA for the CDR3 is TGTGCCAGCAGCTTCGCCCTAACAGGCACCGGGGAGCTGTTTTTT. Amino acids: CASSFALTGTGELFF.

This clonotype has just a few counts. The chain couples TRBV20-1 to TRBJ1-6; possibly TRBD1 for D (6 bases). Germline lookup yields CDR1 DFQATT and CDR2 SNEGSKA (reference sequence). Deletions cut 5 bases from V and 2 bases from J, with 19 bases between. This CDR3 has 17 residues. CDR3 in amino acids: CSAPMAGVNAYNSPLHF. As DNA, the CDR3 is TGCAGTGCTCCCATGGCAGGGGTAAACGCCTATAATTCACCCCTCCACTTT.

The CDR3 sequence: CASSGDVPYEQYF. CDR3 bases: TGTGCCAGCAGCGGGGACGTCCCCTACGAGCAGTACTTC. This chain uses TRBV5-4 with TRBJ2-7; the D call may be TRBD1 or TRBD2 (5 bases each). Germline loops: CDR1 SGHNT, CDR2 YYREEE (reference sequence). This CDR3 region has 13 residues. V was shortened by 4 bases and J by 2 bases, with 10 bases between the two germline ends.

The table lists this clonotype with many counts. V and J are TRBV12-3 or TRBV12-4 and TRBJ2-6, with D tentatively TRBD2 (6 bases). V dropped 3 bases and J dropped 2 bases, with 8 bases sitting between them. CDR3 length: 15 residues. The CDR3 is CASSFGGAGANVLTF. The CDR3 nucleotides read TGTGCCAGCAGTTTCGGCGGGGCTGGGGCCAACGTCCTGACTTTC.

This clonotype showed up just a few times. V gene TRBV7-2 combines with J gene TRBJ2-3, with D perhaps TRBD2 (5 bases). The germline V gene has CDR1 SGHTA and CDR2 FQGNSA. The length of the CDR3 is 15 residues. Trimming left V 1 base short and J 5 bases short, with 13 bases between. The CDR3 here is CASSLDRGSRDTQYF. CDR3 in DNA: TGTGCCAGCAGCTTAGATCGGGGTTCGAGAGATACGCAGTATTTT.

This clonotype was found a few times. The CDR3 sequence is CASSSQGAWETQYF. The DNA for the CDR3 is TGCGCCAGCAGCTCACAGGGGGCCTGGGAGACCCAGTACTTC. The chain uses TRBV5-1 and TRBJ2-5; 9 bases map to TRBD1. The V and J ends lost 3 bases and 5 bases, in that order; junction bases with no gene match: 5. Per the germline V gene, CDR1 is SGHRS and CDR2 is YFSETQ. The CDR3 has 14 residues.

The rearrangement joins TRBV12-3 or TRBV12-4 to TRBJ2-7; 10 bases fit TRBD1. Trimming removed 5 bases from V and 4 bases from J; junction bases left unmatched: 8. This CDR3 is built from 15 residues. The CDR3 DNA reads TGTGCCAGCAGTGCCCCGGACAGGGGGGTATACGAGCAGTACTTC. Protein product: CASSAPDRGVYEQYF.

This clonotype was detected only a few times. The chain carries TRBV28 and TRBJ2-7; D not resolved. The V gene's germline CDR1 is MDHEN and CDR2 SYDVKM. CDR3 size: 11 residues. Trimming pared 5 bases from V and 4 bases from J, leaving 6 bases between. CDR3: CASSIRYEQYF. CDR3 nucleotide sequence: TGTGCCAGCAGTATTCGGTACGAGCAGTACTTC.

This clonotype turned up a few times. DNA for the CDR3: TGTGCCAGCAGCTTATACGGCGGGCCCGGGATCTCCTACGAGCAGTACTTC. It specifies CASSLYGGPGISYEQYF. The chain joins TRBV13 to TRBJ2-7, with D possibly being TRBD2 (5 bases). Germline-derived CDR1 and CDR2 are PRHDT and FYEKMQ (reference sequence). V dropped 2 bases and J dropped 0 bases, with 17 bases sitting between them. The CDR3 has 17 residues.

A few counts support this clonotype. The J gene is TRBJ1-3, the V gene TRBV6-1; D not resolved. V was cut by 4 bases and J by 4 bases, with 14 bases left in between. The CDR3 has 15 amino acids. CDR1 is MNHNS and CDR2 is SASEGT in the germline V gene. DNA for the CDR3: TGTGCCAGCAGTGGGTCGGGCTTCCGCGGAAACACCATATATTTT. Its protein product is CASSGSGFRGNTIYF.

This clonotype was counted only a few times. The chain recombines TRBV18 with TRBJ1-6, with D possibly TRBD1 on 6 matching bases. Trimming stripped 3 bases from V and 9 bases from J, with 12 bases between. Germline CDR1 KGHSH, CDR2 LQKENI. The CDR3 has 14 residues. CDR3 region: CASSPADSGSPLHF. In nucleotides, the CDR3 is TGTGCCAGCTCACCGGCGGACAGTGGTTCACCCCTCCACTTT.

This clonotype was picked up many times. The chain combines TRBV12-3 or TRBV12-4 with TRBJ2-1, with a weak D call TRBD1 (5 bases). The CDR3 sequence is 13 residues long. Trimming took off 9 bases at V and 0 bases at J, with 9 bases between the two ends. This CDR3 is CASRGGSYNEQFF. The CDR3 DNA sequence: TGTGCCAGTAGGGGTGGCTCCTACAATGAGCAGTTCTTC.

This clonotype has a count of ten or more. This rearrangement joins TRBV20-1 to TRBJ2-3; 7 bases fit TRBD1. Germline trimming cut 1 base from V and 2 bases from J; bases unmatched to any gene: 3. The CDR3 contains 14 residues. Looked up from germline, CDR1 is DFQATT and CDR2 is SNEGSKA (reference sequence). CDR3 in amino acids: CSARVGQATDTQYF. The CDR3 bases are TGCAGTGCTAGAGTAGGACAGGCCACAGATACGCAGTATTTT.

The genes are TRBV28 and TRBJ2-3, with TRBD2 matching 9 bases. CDR1 and CDR2 (germline): MDHEN, SYDVKM. The J segment lost 10 bases and the V segment lost 5 bases, leaving 7 bases of the junction unmatched. This CDR3 is built from 13 residues. As DNA, the CDR3 is TGTGCCAGCAGTAAACGTAGCGGGAGCGCGCAGTATTTT. Translation: CASSKRSGSAQYF.

The CDR3 region is CASSYPTGVNQPQHF. DNA for the CDR3: TGTGCCAGCAGTTACCCCACGGGTGTGAATCAGCCCCAGCATTTT. This chain connects TRBV6-2 or TRBV6-3 to TRBJ1-5; unclear D gene. CDR1 and CDR2 (germline): MNHEY, SVGEGT. The length of the CDR3 is 15 residues. The V and J ends lost 2 bases and 4 bases respectively, with 12 bases between them.